These 11 T cell receptor beta chains originate from one sample sequenced in a study of blood T cell repertoires in COVID-19. Sequencing was performed with immunoSEQ multiplex PCR; in TCRdb, only in-frame clones are kept and a portion is missing. Here the sample spans about 210,000 clones, roughly 90% being singletons. The sample comprised PBMCs or T cells enriched from blood (not recorded which). Receptors were obtained from a man in his late teens or twenties with acute COVID-19.

In its sample, this clone was seen a few times. CDR3 in amino acids: CASSRRLAGPEQFF. The CDR3, as DNA: TGTGCCAGCTCCCGGCGACTAGCGGGGCCTGAGCAGTTCTTC. This chain connects TRBV14 to TRBJ2-1; 11 nucleotides agree with TRBD2. Germline V gene sequence: CDR1 SGHDN, CDR2 FVKESK. This CDR3 is 14 amino acids long. After removal of 8 bases from V and 9 bases from J, the junction contained 9 bases not matched to a gene.

The V and J genes are TRBV2 and TRBJ2-1, with 13 bases that match TRBD2. Losses at the gene ends were 4 bases for V and 8 bases for J; bases not matched to a gene: 11. The CDR3 contains 17 residues. Germline V lookup: CDR1 SNHLY, CDR2 FYNNEI. Here the CDR3 DNA reads TGTGCCAGCAGTGGGGGGGCCGGGACTAGCGGGAACTATGAGCAGTTCTTC. Translation: CASSGGAGTSGNYEQFF.

The CDR3 region has the DNA TGTGCCAGCAGCCCGGGACTAGCGGGAGCCGGGGAGCTGTTTTTT. Protein product: CASSPGLAGAGELFF. This chain uses TRBV28 with TRBJ2-2; TRBD2 matches 14 bases. V lost 6 bases and J lost 6; bases outside the gene matches: 3. Germline CDR1 reads MDHEN; CDR2 reads SYDVKM. The CDR3 contains 15 residues.

The gene calls are TRBV4-3 and TRBJ2-3; 11 positions agree with TRBD2. This CDR3 is 16 amino acids long. Germline V gene sequence: CDR1 LGHNA, CDR2 YSLEER. V gave up 4 bases and J gave up 7 bases; unmatched junction bases: 10. The CDR3 reads CASSPELAGVSYTQYF. The CDR3 DNA reads TGCGCCAGCAGCCCCGAACTAGCGGGAGTGTCCTATACGCAGTATTTT.

The chain recombines TRBV10-2 with TRBJ1-1; a weak D match, TRBD1 (6 bases). Trimming removed 6 bases from V and 2 bases from J, with 10 bases in between. This CDR3 has 13 residues. The germline V gene encodes CDR1 WSHSY and CDR2 SAAADI. This chain's CDR3 is CASRADSNTEAFF. In DNA, the CDR3 is TGCGCCAGCAGGGCGGACAGCAACACTGAAGCTTTCTTT.

V usage is TRBV29-1 and J usage is TRBJ1-2; D not certain. The CDR3 consists of 12 residues. V shed 3 bases and J shed 2 bases, with 7 bases lying between them. Per the germline V gene, CDR1 is SQVTM and CDR2 is ANQGSEA. The CDR3 reads CSVDPGNYGYTF. As DNA, the CDR3 is TGCAGCGTTGATCCGGGAAACTATGGCTACACCTTC.

This clone was seen a single time. The gene calls are TRBV4-2 and TRBJ2-1; 14 positions match TRBD2. The CDR3 runs 17 residues. Trimming removed 3 bases from V and 9 bases from J; junction bases left unmatched: 10. CDR1 LGHNA and CDR2 YNFKEQ come from the germline V gene. CDR3 region: CASSHLPGTSGSGEQFF. The CDR3 DNA follows: TGTGCCAGCAGCCACCTCCCCGGGACTAGCGGGAGCGGTGAGCAGTTCTTC.

The genes are TRBV9 and TRBJ2-2; 7 bases match TRBD2. Trimming cost V 3 bases and J 2 bases; bases outside gene matches: 7. CDR1 SGDLS and CDR2 YYNGEE come from the germline V gene. The CDR3 has 16 residues. The CDR3 bases are TGTGCCAGCAGCGCCGAGGGGAGGGGAAACACCGGGGAGCTGTTTTTT. Translation: CASSAEGRGNTGELFF.

This clone was counted once. The chain carries TRBV18 and TRBJ2-1; weak D call: TRBD1 (5 bases). The germline V and J ends were trimmed by 4 bases and 7 bases, with 29 bases remaining between them. The CDR3 spans 19 residues. CDR1 and CDR2 (germline): KGHSH, LQKENI. The CDR3 is CASSLYLRQPGISLNEQFF. In DNA, the CDR3 is TGTGCCAGCTCACTTTACCTAAGACAGCCAGGGATATCTTTAAATGAGCAGTTCTTC.

This clone was found a few times. The chain is built from TRBV30 and TRBJ1-2, with no clear D. The CDR3 sequence is 12 residues long. The germline V and J ends were trimmed by 2 bases and 1 base, with 5 bases remaining between them. Germline V CDR1 and CDR2: GTSNPN, SVGIG (reference sequence). The CDR3 sequence: CAWSTSNYGYTF. The CDR3 nucleotides read TGTGCCTGGAGTACCAGTAACTATGGCTACACCTTC.

The chain links TRBV2 to TRBJ1-2, with D possibly TRBD1 on 5 matching bases. Germline CDR1 and CDR2: SNHLY and FYNNEI. The CDR3 contains 13 residues. Trimming cost V 5 bases and J 4 bases, with 11 bases left between them. The chain's CDR3 is CASSRGVSYGYTF. The CDR3 nucleotides are TGTGCCAGCAGTCGGGGGGTAAGCTATGGCTACACCTTC.